Listed below are T cell receptor beta chains from one sample, sequenced in a study of human T cells and chemical hapten exposure. TCRdb recomputed calls from the RACE reads with MiXCR, one row per CDR3 protein. The data hold around 34,000 distinct CDR3 sequences, with 5% to 8% observed a single time. The specimen comprised whole blood, sampled in connection with sensitization to the hapten diphenylcyclopropenone (DPC). These receptors all come from a woman in her 30s with alopecia areata. Some clones in this sample may be carry-over from other donors' samples. Both conserved end residues are part of each CDR3. The D gene is left open where the match is weak. Some rows mark clone size as missing; the rest say once, few, many or name a class of expanded clone.

abundance	d_gene	v_gene	j_gene	CDR3nt	CDR3aa
few	-	TRBV20-1	TRBJ1-1	TGCAGTGCTAGAGATGACCTGGCCAGGACAGTTTTGAACACTGAAGCTTTCTTT	CSARDDLARTVLNTEAFF
many	TRBD2	TRBV7-3	TRBJ2-3	TGTGCCAGCAGCTCTGGTTCTGCGGGGGGAACCACAGATACGCAGTATTTT	CASSSGSAGGTTDTQYF
few	-	TRBV9	TRBJ2-7	TGTGCCAGCAGCGTCAGGGGGGGCCTCGTCGAGCAGTACTTC	CASSVRGGLVEQYF
-	-	TRBV6-2/TRBV6-3	TRBJ2-3	TGTGCCAGCAGTTTTCGCCGTAACACAGATACGCAGTATTTT	CASSFRRNTDTQYF
few	-	TRBV5-1	TRBJ2-2	TGCGCCAGCAGCTCGAGCGCTATGAACACCGGGGAGCTGTTTTTT	CASSSSAMNTGELFF
-	-	TRBV29-1	TRBJ2-3	TGCAGCGTTGACCGGGCCTACACAGATACGCAGTATTTT	CSVDRAYTDTQYF
-	-	TRBV6-2/TRBV6-3	TRBJ2-3	TGTTCGTCATGGACAACTAGCACAGATACGCAGTATTTT	CSSWTTSTDTQYF
-	-	TRBV7-2	TRBJ1-5	TGTGCCAGCAACTTAGCGGGACCTCTCAATCAGCCCCAGCATTTT	CASNLAGPLNQPQHF
many	TRBD2	TRBV5-1	TRBJ2-1	TGCGCCAGCAGCTCCGGACTAGCGGCCTCCGGTGAGCAGTTCTTC	CASSSGLAASGEQFF
-	TRBD1	TRBV9	TRBJ2-1	TGTGCCAGCAGCGTAGCCTTGGCAGGGGGCTTGTTCTTC	CASSVALAGGLFF
-	-	TRBV18	TRBJ1-1	TGTGCCAGCTCAAGAACAGCGCCCACTGAAGCTTTCTTT	CASSRTAPTEAFF
few	-	TRBV25-1	TRBJ2-7	TGTGCCAGCAGTTTCAGTCCTTCCTACGAGCAGTACTTC	CASSFSPSYEQYF
many	-	TRBV19	TRBJ1-5	TGTGCCAGTAGCGGTAGCAATCAGCCCCAGCATTTT	CASSGSNQPQHF
-	-	TRBV6-6	TRBJ1-5	TGTGCCAGCATGTCTATACTGAATCAGCCCCAGCATTTT	CASMSILNQPQHF
few	TRBD1	TRBV4-1	TRBJ2-2	TGCGCCAGCAGCCAAGTGCGGACAGGTGGGACCGGGGAGCTGTTTTTT	CASSQVRTGGTGELFF
medium-sized	TRBD2	TRBV6-5	TRBJ2-7	TGTGCCAGCAGTTACGCGGGGGTCCTAGACGAGCAGTACTTC	CASSYAGVLDEQYF
many	TRBD2	TRBV20-1	TRBJ2-7	TGCAGTGCTAGAGACCACCGACTAGCGATCGAGCAGTACTTC	CSARDHRLAIEQYF
-	-	TRBV11-3	TRBJ1-1	TGTGCCAGCAGCTATATGAGTGGCACTGAAGCTTTCTTT	CASSYMSGTEAFF
many	TRBD2	TRBV20-1	TRBJ2-3	TGCAGTGCTAGAGATCTGTGGCTAGCGGGAAGCACAGATACGCAGTATTTT	CSARDLWLAGSTDTQYF
many	-	TRBV10-3	TRBJ1-2	TGTGCCATCAAGTCGGCAGGGATGGTCTACACCTTC	CAIKSAGMVYTF
-	TRBD1	TRBV28	TRBJ2-7	TGTGCCAGCAGTACGACAGGGATCTACGAGCAGTACTTC	CASSTTGIYEQYF
many	-	TRBV4-2	TRBJ1-4	TGTGCCAGCAGCCAAGTGAGGCAGCAAACCAGAAATGAAAAACTGTTTTTT	CASSQVRQQTRNEKLFF